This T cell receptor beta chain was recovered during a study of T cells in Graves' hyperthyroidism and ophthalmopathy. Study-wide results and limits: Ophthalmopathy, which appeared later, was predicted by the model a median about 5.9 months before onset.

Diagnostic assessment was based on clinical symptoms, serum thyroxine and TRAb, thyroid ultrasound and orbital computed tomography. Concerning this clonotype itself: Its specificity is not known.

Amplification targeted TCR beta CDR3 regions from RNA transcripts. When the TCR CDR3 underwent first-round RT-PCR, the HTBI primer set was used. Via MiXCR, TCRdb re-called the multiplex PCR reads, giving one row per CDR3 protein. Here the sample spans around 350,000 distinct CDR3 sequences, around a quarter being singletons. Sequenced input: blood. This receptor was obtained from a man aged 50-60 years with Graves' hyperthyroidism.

The CDR3 here is CSAPVQTNEKLFF. CDR3 DNA sequence: TGCAGTGCCCCGGTGCAGACTAATGAAAAACTGTTTTTT. This chain links TRBV20-1 with TRBJ1-4; no clear D gene. CDR3 length: 13 residues. CDR1 and CDR2 (germline): DFQATT, SNEGSKA (reference sequence). V was pared by 6 bases and J by 2 bases, with 10 bases between.